The 22 T cell receptor beta chains below come from one sample, sequenced in a study of blood T cell repertoires in COVID-19. Repertoires were generated with immunoSEQ multiplex PCR, while TCRdb's copy carries only in-frame clones and drops some. The table has 360,000 or so clones, roughly 90% seen once. The sample was peripheral blood. These receptors were taken from a woman in her sixties with COVID-19, enrolled during active disease.

The chain couples TRBV18 to TRBJ1-2; D remains unclear. Trimming removed 3 bases at V and 1 base at J, with 15 bases between. The CDR3 is made up of 16 amino acids. Germline V lookup: CDR1 KGHSH, CDR2 LQKENI. The CDR3, as DNA: TGTGCCAGCTCACCGAGTGTCAGTAGCATTAACTATGGCTACACCTTC. This gives the protein CASSPSVSSINYGYTF.

The CDR3 sequence is CASSIGQGRQETQYF. CDR3 bases: TGTGCCAGTAGTATTGGACAGGGAAGGCAAGAGACCCAGTACTTC. The chain couples TRBV19 to TRBJ2-5, with TRBD1 matching 8 bases. The CDR3 covers 15 residues. Trimming took 3 bases from V and 2 from J; bases not matched to a gene: 5. Germline assignment: CDR1 LNHDA and CDR2 SQIVND (reference sequence). Filled out from reference TRBV19 and TRBJ2-5, the complete variable domain reads DGGITQSPKYLFRKEGQNVTLSCEQNLNHDAMYWYRQDPGQGLRLIYYSQIVNDFQKGDIAEGYSVSREKKESFPLTVTSAQKNPTAFYLCASSIGQGRQETQYFGPGTRLLVL.

This clone showed up just once. This chain connects TRBV3-1 (or the pseudogene TRBV3-2) to TRBJ1-2; 7 bases map to TRBD1. J lost 4 bases, V lost 5 bases, and 10 bases had no gene match. CDR1 and CDR2 from the germline V gene are LGHDT and YNNKEL (reference sequence). This CDR3 contains 15 residues. CDR3 sequence: CASSSPDRVVYGYTF. The CDR3 DNA is TGTGCCAGCAGCTCCCCTGACAGGGTAGTCTATGGCTACACCTTC.

The V and J genes are TRBV5-1 and TRBJ2-5; D is perhaps TRBD1 (5 bases). The germline V gene encodes CDR1 SGHRS and CDR2 YFSETQ. Trimming cost V 5 bases and J 1 base, with 12 bases left between them. The CDR3 is 14 amino acids. CDR3 sequence (DNA): TGCGCCAGCAGACAGGCCTCTCTCCAAGAGACCCAGTACTTC. This gives the protein CASRQASLQETQYF.

Concerning this clone: This sample also contains other DNA sequences that code for the same CDR3. This rearrangement joins TRBV29-1 to TRBJ1-2, with TRBD1 matching over 7 bases. V lost 6 bases to trimming and J lost 4 bases; unmatched junction nucleotides: 2. CDR3 length equals 11 residues. Germline V lookup: CDR1 SQVTM, CDR2 ANQGSEA. The CDR3 reads CSVGQSYGYTF. The CDR3 coding sequence is TGCAGCGTGGGACAGAGCTATGGCTACACCTTC.

The J gene is TRBJ1-2, the V gene TRBV5-6, with a weak D call TRBD1 (5 bases). Germline lookup yields CDR1 SGHDT and CDR2 YYEEEE. V dropped 2 bases and J dropped 4 bases, with 15 bases sitting between them. This CDR3 has 15 residues. In DNA, the CDR3 is TGTGCCAGCAGCTTCCCCGCAGGGCTCTCCTATGGCTACACCTTC. Its protein product is CASSFPAGLSYGYTF.

V and J are TRBV6-6 and TRBJ1-1, with no clear D. The V gene's germline CDR1 is MNHNY and CDR2 SVGAGI (reference sequence). The V end was cut by 7 bases, the J end by 5 bases, with 20 bases between. This CDR3 contains 15 residues. The chain's CDR3 is CASNLPDEAGTEAFF. The CDR3 nucleotides read TGTGCCAGCAATTTGCCGGATGAGGCGGGGACTGAAGCTTTCTTT.

This CDR3 is CASSLSGGNYGYTF. The CDR3 DNA reads as TGTGCCAGCAGCCTCTCGGGAGGGAACTATGGCTACACCTTC. V usage is TRBV3-1 (or the pseudogene TRBV3-2) and J usage is TRBJ1-2, with D unclear. V lost 4 bases, J lost 2 bases, and 11 bases lay in between. This CDR3 comprises 14 residues. CDR1 and CDR2 from the germline V gene are LGHDT and YNNKEL (reference sequence).

The chain joins TRBV6-6 to TRBJ2-5, with TRBD2 matching over 11 bases. Germline CDR1 is MNHNY and CDR2 is SVGAGI (reference sequence). The CDR3 has 16 residues. J gave up 12 bases and V 0 bases, and 12 bases lay outside the gene matches. CDR3 loop: CASSYSKLAGAPREYF. CDR3 coding DNA: TGTGCCAGCAGTTACTCGAAACTAGCGGGGGCCCCGAGGGAGTACTTC.

In its sample, this clone was seen once. This chain uses TRBV6-2 or TRBV6-3 with TRBJ1-2; D uncertain. The CDR3 runs 14 residues. Germline lookup yields CDR1 MNHEY and CDR2 SVGEGT. The V and J ends lost 6 bases and 8 bases respectively, with 19 bases between them. The CDR3 is CASSPEGARQGYTF. CDR3 in DNA: TGTGCCAGCAGCCCCGAGGGAGCCAGGCAAGGCTACACCTTC.

The chain uses TRBV5-4 and TRBJ2-1; 8 bases map to TRBD2. CDR1 and CDR2 from the germline V gene are SGHNT and YYREEE (reference sequence). This CDR3 comprises 16 residues. The V gene end was trimmed by 3 bases and the J gene end by 6 bases; junction bases not matched to a gene: 11. CDR3 nucleotides: TGTGCCAGCAGCTCCCCCGGGACTAGGGGATTCAATGAGCAGTTCTTC. Amino acid sequence: CASSSPGTRGFNEQFF.

The chain links TRBV11-2 to TRBJ2-3; TRBD2 aligns across 8 bases. The J segment lost 6 bases and the V segment lost 5 bases, leaving 4 bases of the junction unmatched. The germline V gene encodes CDR1 SGHAT and CDR2 FQNNGV. The CDR3 covers 13 residues. CDR3 nucleotide sequence: TGTGCCAGCAGCCCGGGGGGGAGGGATACGCAGTATTTT. Translated, it gives CASSPGGRDTQYF. Full variable domain (outside the CDR3, taken from reference TRBV11-2 and TRBJ2-3): EAGVAQSPRYKIIEKRQSVAFWCNPISGHATLYWYQQILGQGPKLLIQFQNNGVVDDSQLPKDRFSAERLKGVDSTLKIQPAKLEDSAVYLCASSPGGRDTQYFGPGTRLTVL.

V gene TRBV2 combines with J gene TRBJ1-5; 7 nucleotides line up with TRBD1. V lost 2 bases, J lost 7 bases, and 8 bases stayed unmatched. CDR3 size: 15 residues. The germline V gene encodes CDR1 SNHLY and CDR2 FYNNEI. Written as DNA, the CDR3 is TGTGCCAGCAGTGAACCGATGACAGGGCCCCAGCCCCAGCATTTT. This sequence encodes CASSEPMTGPQPQHF.

This chain connects TRBV28 to TRBJ1-4, with D possibly TRBD1 on 6 matching bases. Germline CDR1 is MDHEN and CDR2 is SYDVKM. The V and J ends lost 6 bases and 3 bases respectively, with 8 bases between them. The CDR3 is 13 amino acids. The DNA of the CDR3 is TGTGCCAGCAGCAGGGGTGCTAATGAAAAACTGTTTTTT. This sequence encodes CASSRGANEKLFF.

This clone appeared a few times. This rearrangement joins TRBV7-3 to TRBJ1-3; perhaps TRBD1 as D (5 bases). The germline CDR1 and CDR2 sequences are SGHTA and FQGTGA. This CDR3 comprises 14 residues. V was trimmed by 3 bases and J by 8 bases, leaving 14 bases between them. CDR3 amino acids: CASSLTVTCYTIYF. DNA for the CDR3: TGTGCCAGCAGCTTGACAGTTACCTGTTACACCATATATTTT.

The J gene is TRBJ1-2, the V gene TRBV6-1; D is unclear. V was trimmed by 1 base and J by 8 bases, leaving 17 bases between them. The CDR3 totals 15 residues. Germline V gives CDR1 MNHNS, CDR2 SASEGT. The CDR3 here is CASSEGPDASRGYTF. CDR3 nucleotides: TGTGCCAGCAGTGAAGGACCCGACGCCTCCAGGGGCTACACCTTC.

This clone was recorded only once. The chain couples TRBV5-6 to TRBJ2-3; 11 nucleotides match TRBD2. The germline V gene encodes CDR1 SGHDT and CDR2 YYEEEE. The CDR3 runs 17 residues. J gave up 6 bases and V 3 bases, and 12 bases lay outside the gene matches. CDR3 sequence: CASSSYLAGGLYDTQYF. Written as DNA, the CDR3 is TGTGCCAGCAGCTCTTACTTAGCGGGGGGGCTCTATGATACGCAGTATTTT.

This sequence joins TRBV27 and TRBJ1-1; D call uncertain. V gave up 3 bases and J gave up 4 bases, with 9 bases separating them. Germline-derived CDR1 and CDR2 are MNHEY and SMNVEV (reference sequence). This CDR3 spans 13 amino acids. CDR3: CASSFRRGTEAFF. CDR3 in DNA: TGTGCCAGCAGTTTCCGCAGAGGCACTGAAGCTTTCTTT.

This clone was seen a few times. In DNA, the CDR3 is TGTGCTCATCGGGACAGAGATTTCGGGGAGCTGTTTTTT. As protein: CAHRDRDFGELFF. This chain joins TRBV6-6 and TRBJ2-2, with TRBD1 identical over 7 bases. This CDR3 has 13 residues. Germline V CDR1 and CDR2: MNHNY, SVGAGI (reference sequence).

The CDR3 DNA sequence: TGCGCCAGCAGCCTAGGACAGGGAGGGGAGACCCAGTACTTC. Translating it yields CASSLGQGGETQYF. The gene calls are TRBV10-2 and TRBJ2-5; D may be TRBD1 (8 bases). The CDR3 covers 14 residues. The V and J ends lost 6 bases and 5 bases respectively, with 16 bases between them. CDR1 and CDR2 (germline): WSHSY, SAAADI.

The V gene is TRBV5-5, the J gene TRBJ2-5; a possible D gene is TRBD2 (6 bases). The germline CDR1 and CDR2 sequences are SGHKS and YYEKEE (reference sequence). This CDR3 contains 14 residues. Trimming cost V 4 bases and J 5 bases, with 15 bases left between them. CDR3 nucleotide sequence: TGTGCCAGCAGCCCTCGTGGGGGGTGGGAGACCCAGTACTTC. Its translation is CASSPRGGWETQYF.

The chain links TRBV19 to TRBJ1-2; 8 bases fit TRBD1. Germline V lookup: CDR1 LNHDA, CDR2 SQIVND (reference sequence). This CDR3 is built from 12 residues. V was pared by 10 bases and J by 8 bases, with 9 bases of the junction left unmatched. Here the CDR3 DNA reads TGTGCCACCGACGACAGGGGATGGGGCTACACCTTC. This encodes CATDDRGWGYTF.